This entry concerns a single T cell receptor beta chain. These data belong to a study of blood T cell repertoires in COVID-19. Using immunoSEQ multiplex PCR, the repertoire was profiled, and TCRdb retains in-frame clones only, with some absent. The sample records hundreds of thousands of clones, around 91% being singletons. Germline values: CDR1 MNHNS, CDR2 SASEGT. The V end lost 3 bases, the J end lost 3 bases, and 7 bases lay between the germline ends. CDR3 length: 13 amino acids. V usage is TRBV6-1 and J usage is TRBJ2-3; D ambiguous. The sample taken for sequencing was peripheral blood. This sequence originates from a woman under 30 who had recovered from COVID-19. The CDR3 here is CASSDLVTDTQYF. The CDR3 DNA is TGTGCCAGCAGTGATCTAGTAACAGATACGCAGTATTTT.